These 31 T cell receptor beta chains were all obtained from the same sample, sequenced in a study of technical replicates of blood from a handful of donors. The repertoire was sequenced with immunoSEQ multiplex PCR; TCRdb's copy has only in-frame clones and lacks some. Of roughly 93,000 clones listed, roughly 96% are singletons. The sequencing input was T cells isolated from PBMCs. These receptors were taken from a human donor in good health.

The chain employs TRBV28 and TRBJ1-2; possibly TRBD1 for D (5 bases). From germline, CDR1 is MDHEN and CDR2 SYDVKM. The CDR3 length is 16 residues. With 5 bases removed from V and 4 bases from J, the gap between germline ends came to 20 bases. The CDR3 DNA is TGTGCCAGCAGTCCGGGATACCTTCCGGGGGGCTATGGCTACACCTTC. Translating it yields CASSPGYLPGGYGYTF.

The chain has TRBV25-1 and TRBJ1-4; 8 bases align to TRBD1. With V trimmed by 1 base and J by 6 bases, 7 bases remained unmatched. The CDR3 has 16 amino acids. The germline V gene has CDR1 MGHDK and CDR2 SYGVNS. CDR3 protein: CASSESGRGRDEKLFF. In nucleotides, the CDR3 is TGTGCCAGCAGTGAATCGGGCAGGGGGCGGGATGAAAAACTGTTTTTT. The entire variable domain, with the rest obtained from reference TRBV25-1 and TRBJ1-4, is as follows: EADIYQTPRYLVIGTGKKITLECSQTMGHDKMYWYQQDPGMELHLIHYSYGVNSTEKGDLSSESTVSRIRTEHFPLTLESARPSHTSQYLCASSESGRGRDEKLFFGSGTQLSVL.

The chain uses TRBV13 and TRBJ2-1, with 12 bases identical to TRBD2. CDR1 PRHDT and CDR2 FYEKMQ come from the germline V gene (reference sequence). This CDR3 has 17 residues. Unmatched junction bases numbered 8, after V lost 1 base and J lost 7 bases. The CDR3 DNA reads TGTGCCAGCAGCTTAGCGGGGCGGCTAGCGGGAGGGAATGAGCAGTTCTTC. Its translation is CASSLAGRLAGGNEQFF. Looking up the rest from reference TRBV13 and TRBJ2-1 gives the full variable domain: AAGVIQSPRHLIKEKRETATLKCYPIPRHDTVYWYQQGPGQDPQFLISFYEKMQSDKGSIPDRFSAQQFSDYHSELNMSSLELGDSALYFCASSLAGRLAGGNEQFFGPGTRLTVL.

The gene calls are TRBV19 and TRBJ1-1, with TRBD1 as a possible D gene (5 bases). Germline CDR1 LNHDA, CDR2 SQIVND (reference sequence). There are 15 residues in the CDR3. V gave up 5 bases and J gave up 4 bases, with 17 bases separating them. CDR3 nucleotides: TGTGCCAGTAGTCTAACGGGGGGGGGACCCACTGAAGCTTTCTTT. Amino acid sequence: CASSLTGGGPTEAFF.

The rearrangement links TRBV7-3 to TRBJ1-1, with D perhaps TRBD1 (5 bases). The V gene's germline CDR1 is SGHTA and CDR2 FQGTGA. Trimming took off 4 bases at V and 5 bases at J, with 11 bases between the two ends. The CDR3 covers 13 residues. The CDR3 is CASSSRGGTEAFF. CDR3 DNA sequence: TGTGCCAGCAGCTCCCGGGGGGGGACTGAAGCTTTCTTT.

The rearrangement uses TRBV30 and TRBJ1-6; perhaps TRBD1 as D (5 bases). Germline assignment: CDR1 GTSNPN and CDR2 SVGIG (reference sequence). Trimming took 2 bases from V and 9 from J, leaving 14 bases between them. The CDR3 is 14 amino acids. Here the CDR3 DNA reads TGTGCCTGGAGTCATGGGGCATTCGGTTCACCCCTCCACTTT. Translating it yields CAWSHGAFGSPLHF.

This chain joins TRBV6-4 and TRBJ1-1; the D gene is possibly TRBD1 (5 bases). This CDR3 is 19 amino acids long. V was shortened by 0 bases and J by 1 base, with 21 bases between the two germline ends. Germline-derived CDR1 and CDR2 are MRHNA and SNTAGT. The CDR3 nucleotides are TGTGCCAGCAGTGACTCGGGCCGACGGCGGACACACCGGAACACTGAAGCTTTCTTT. Its protein is CASSDSGRRRTHRNTEAFF.

The chain uses TRBV28 and TRBJ1-2, with D possibly TRBD1 on 5 matching bases. V was trimmed by 7 bases and J by 8 bases, leaving 14 bases between them. The germline V gene has CDR1 MDHEN and CDR2 SYDVKM. The CDR3 loop spans 12 amino acids. CDR3 sequence reads: CASTPGAGGYTF. The CDR3 DNA reads as TGTGCCAGCACCCCTGGAGCAGGGGGCTACACCTTC.

This chain joins TRBV28 and TRBJ1-1; 7 nucleotides line up with TRBD1. Germline lookup yields CDR1 MDHEN and CDR2 SYDVKM. This CDR3 has 14 residues. The V segment lost 2 bases and the J segment 5 bases; nucleotides outside the gene matches: 5. This CDR3 is CASSLIRGRTEAFF. The CDR3 nucleotides read TGTGCCAGCAGTTTAATTAGGGGGCGGACTGAAGCTTTCTTT.

In this sample, this clone turned up once. The chain employs TRBV27 and TRBJ1-2; D remains unclear. The germline gives CDR1 MNHEY, CDR2 SMNVEV (reference sequence). Between the trimmed V and J ends, which lost 4 bases and 8 bases, there was a span of 14 bases. The CDR3 has 13 amino acids. The CDR3 reads CASSSRGVGGYTF. CDR3 nucleotide sequence: TGTGCCAGCAGTTCTCGCGGGGTTGGCGGCTACACCTTC.

The chain joins TRBV28 to TRBJ2-7; no clear D gene. Trimming removed 1 base at V and 3 bases at J, with 16 bases between. Germline lookup yields CDR1 MDHEN and CDR2 SYDVKM. This CDR3 region has 16 residues. CDR3 in amino acids: CASSLSAGPLGYEQYF. CDR3 nucleotides: TGTGCCAGCAGTTTATCTGCAGGCCCTTTAGGCTACGAGCAGTACTTC. Variable domain in full (rest from reference TRBV28 and TRBJ2-7): DVKVTQSSRYLVKRTGEKVFLECVQDMDHENMFWYRQDPGLGLRLIYFSYDVKMKEKGDIPEGYSVSREKKERFSLILESASTNQTSMYLCASSLSAGPLGYEQYFGPGTRLTVT.

The chain carries TRBV7-9 and TRBJ2-3; D ambiguous. The CDR3 length is 15 residues. V was shortened by 1 base and J by 5 bases, with 13 bases between the two germline ends. The germline gives CDR1 SEHNR, CDR2 FQNEAQ (reference sequence). In DNA, the CDR3 is TGTGCCAGCAGCTTAGGGATCCCGGAGAAAGATACGCAGTATTTT. Translated: CASSLGIPEKDTQYF.

The chain joins TRBV10-3 to TRBJ2-4; TRBD2 agrees at 13 bases. The V and J ends lost 0 bases and 8 bases, in that order; junction bases with no gene match: 10. Germline CDR1 and CDR2: ENHRY and SYGVKD. The CDR3 is made up of 18 amino acids. CDR3 amino acids: CAISESAGTSGMVDIQYF. Written as DNA, the CDR3 is TGTGCCATCAGTGAGTCAGCCGGGACTAGCGGGATGGTGGACATTCAGTACTTC.

This clone was seen once. The chain uses TRBV4-1 and TRBJ2-7; 8 bases agree with TRBD2. The germline V gene encodes CDR1 MGHRA and CDR2 YSYEKL. V lost 4 bases and J lost 7; bases outside the gene matches: 12. The CDR3 consists of 15 residues. The CDR3 here is CASSLDSGAKREQYF. The DNA for the CDR3 is TGCGCCAGCAGCCTAGATAGCGGGGCCAAGAGGGAGCAGTACTTC.

The chain has TRBV6-6 and TRBJ2-7, with a tentative D call TRBD2 (6 bases). The V gene's germline CDR1 is MNHNY and CDR2 SVGAGI (reference sequence). The CDR3 runs 13 residues. V shed 4 bases and J shed 4 bases, with 11 bases lying between them. CDR3 protein: CASSSNGRYEQYF. CDR3 DNA sequence: TGTGCCAGCAGTTCCAATGGGAGGTACGAGCAGTACTTC.

CDR3 loop: CASSLTGTGGQETQYF. CDR3 coding DNA: TGCGCCAGCAGTCTGACCGGGACAGGGGGCCAAGAGACCCAGTACTTC. The V gene is TRBV5-1, the J gene TRBJ2-5, with 11 bases fitting TRBD1. CDR3 length: 16 residues. Looked up from germline, CDR1 is SGHRS and CDR2 is YFSETQ. V lost 5 bases to trimming and J lost 1 base; unmatched junction nucleotides: 7. Drawing the rest from reference TRBV5-1 and TRBJ2-5, the complete variable domain is KAGVTQTPRYLIKTRGQQVTLSCSPISGHRSVSWYQQTPGQGLQFLFEYFSETQRNKGNFPGRFSGRQFSNSRSEMNVSTLELGDSALYLCASSLTGTGGQETQYFGPGTRLLVL.

The chain combines TRBV11-1 with TRBJ1-4, with 9 positions matching TRBD1. With 6 bases clipped from V and 4 bases from J, the junction kept 6 bases outside the gene matches. Per germline, CDR1 SGHAT and CDR2 FQDESV (reference sequence). The CDR3 is 15 residues long. CDR3 sequence: CASRKGQGDNEKLFF. The CDR3 region has the DNA TGTGCCAGCAGGAAGGGACAGGGCGATAATGAAAAACTGTTTTTT.

The chain links TRBV18 to TRBJ1-1; D perhaps matches TRBD1 (5 bases). V lost 3 bases and J 6 bases, leaving 8 bases between the germline ends. The CDR3 is 12 amino acids. Germline V lookup: CDR1 KGHSH, CDR2 LQKENI. CDR3: CASSPDSPEAFF. CDR3 sequence (DNA): TGTGCCAGCTCACCTGACAGCCCTGAAGCTTTCTTT.

The chain links TRBV28 to TRBJ2-6; weak D call: TRBD2 (6 bases). V was pared by 2 bases and J by 1 base, with 15 bases between. CDR1 and CDR2 (germline): MDHEN, SYDVKM. The CDR3 is 18 amino acids. The chain's CDR3 is CASSLGDSFVSGANVLTF. DNA for the CDR3: TGTGCCAGCAGTTTAGGGGACTCCTTCGTTTCTGGGGCCAACGTCCTGACTTTC.

V is TRBV7-9 and J is TRBJ1-2; D is unclear. Germline CDR1 and CDR2: SEHNR and FQNEAQ (reference sequence). CDR3 length equals 13 residues. Trimming pared 1 base from V and 6 bases from J, leaving 9 bases between. CDR3 protein: CASSLVQEDGYTF. The CDR3 DNA follows: TGTGCCAGCAGCTTAGTGCAGGAGGATGGCTACACCTTC.

The rearrangement uses TRBV19 and TRBJ2-7; 10 bases line up with TRBD1. CDR1 and CDR2 (germline): LNHDA, SQIVND (reference sequence). There are 17 residues in the CDR3. V gave up 5 bases and J gave up 7 bases; unmatched junction bases: 17. The CDR3: CASSLPGQGSIREEQYF. CDR3 DNA sequence: TGTGCCAGTAGTCTGCCGGGACAGGGGTCCATCCGTGAGGAGCAGTACTTC. Drawing the rest from reference TRBV19 and TRBJ2-7, the complete variable domain is DGGITQSPKYLFRKEGQNVTLSCEQNLNHDAMYWYRQDPGQGLRLIYYSQIVNDFQKGDIAEGYSVSREKKESFPLTVTSAQKNPTAFYLCASSLPGQGSIREEQYFGPGTRLTVT.

The rearrangement joins TRBV5-1 to TRBJ2-7; maybe TRBD2 (5 bases). Germline lookup yields CDR1 SGHRS and CDR2 YFSETQ. V lost 0 bases and J 1 base, leaving 11 bases between the germline ends. The CDR3 extends over 15 amino acids. The chain's CDR3 is CASSLVRSGSYEQYF. In DNA, the CDR3 is TGCGCCAGCAGCTTGGTGCGGAGCGGATCCTACGAGCAGTACTTC.

The V and J genes are TRBV4-1 and TRBJ2-1, with TRBD2 matching over 13 bases. V was pared by 4 bases and J by 8 bases, with 14 bases of the junction left unmatched. This CDR3 region has 18 residues. Germline V gene sequence: CDR1 MGHRA, CDR2 YSYEKL. CDR3 in DNA: TGCGCCAGCAGCCGCCAATCGGGACTAGCGGGGACACGGGATGAGCAGTTCTTC. It specifies CASSRQSGLAGTRDEQFF.

This chain joins TRBV6-5 and TRBJ2-5, with 7 bases matching TRBD2. Germline V lookup: CDR1 MNHEY, CDR2 SVGAGI. The CDR3 has 15 amino acids. The V segment lost 0 bases and the J segment 5 bases; nucleotides outside the gene matches: 6. CDR3 nucleotide sequence: TGTGCCAGCAGTTACTCTAGCGGGCTCAGGGAGACCCAGTACTTC. Its translation is CASSYSSGLRETQYF.

This clone has a single count. The rearrangement uses TRBV5-3 and TRBJ1-3; TRBD1 might be the D (5 bases). TRBV5-3 has ORF status, its function being uncertain. The CDR3 loop spans 17 amino acids. V shed 4 bases and J shed 0 bases, with 17 bases lying between them. DNA of the CDR3: TGTGCCAGAAGCCGATTGACAGAGGCCCACTCTGGAAACACCATATATTTT. Translating it yields CARSRLTEAHSGNTIYF.

This clone came up once. The chain combines TRBV7-9 with TRBJ2-2; 8 positions agree with TRBD1. This CDR3 is 16 amino acids long. Germline CDR1 and CDR2: SEHNR and FQNEAQ (reference sequence). V lost 5 bases and J lost 1; bases outside the gene matches: 6. The CDR3 spells CASSDTGGKNTGELFF. In DNA, the CDR3 is TGTGCCAGCAGCGATACAGGGGGGAAGAACACCGGGGAGCTGTTTTTT.

The chain joins TRBV6-5 to TRBJ1-1; D may be TRBD1 (6 bases). Looked up from germline, CDR1 is MNHEY and CDR2 is SVGAGI. Trimming removed 2 bases from V and 3 bases from J, with 7 bases in between. The CDR3 has 13 residues. CDR3 DNA sequence: TGTGCCAGCAGTTACAGGGGGTACACTGAAGCTTTCTTT. Protein product: CASSYRGYTEAFF.

This chain joins TRBV4-1 and TRBJ1-2; D call uncertain. The CDR3 spans 13 residues. Trimming removed 0 bases at V and 4 bases at J, with 6 bases between. Per germline, CDR1 MGHRA and CDR2 YSYEKL. CDR3 in amino acids: CASSQDGTYGYTF. CDR3 nucleotide sequence: TGCGCCAGCAGCCAAGACGGTACCTATGGCTACACCTTC.

The chain employs TRBV7-9 and TRBJ2-1; D is possibly TRBD1 (6 bases). Germline V CDR1 and CDR2: SEHNR, FQNEAQ (reference sequence). The CDR3 consists of 17 residues. V gave up 5 bases and J gave up 1 base, with 18 bases separating them. Here the CDR3 reads CASSDRDNAESYNEQFF. CDR3 in DNA: TGTGCCAGCAGCGACCGGGACAACGCAGAGTCCTACAATGAGCAGTTCTTC.

The chain carries TRBV2 and TRBJ2-1; D is uncertain. The CDR3 covers 11 residues. Trimming pared 7 bases from V and 3 bases from J, leaving 4 bases between. Germline V gene data show CDR1 as SNHLY and CDR2 as FYNNEI. The CDR3 DNA reads TGTGCCAGCAACTACTACAATGAGCAGTTCTTC. This sequence encodes CASNYYNEQFF.

J is TRBJ2-5 and V is TRBV4-1; TRBD2 matches 10 bases. The CDR3 loop spans 18 amino acids. The germline V gene encodes CDR1 MGHRA and CDR2 YSYEKL. J lost 4 bases, V lost 6 bases, and 17 bases had no gene match. The CDR3: CASRNAKQRGGVGETQYF. In DNA, the CDR3 is TGCGCCAGCAGAAACGCAAAACAGCGGGGGGGCGTTGGAGAGACCCAGTACTTC.